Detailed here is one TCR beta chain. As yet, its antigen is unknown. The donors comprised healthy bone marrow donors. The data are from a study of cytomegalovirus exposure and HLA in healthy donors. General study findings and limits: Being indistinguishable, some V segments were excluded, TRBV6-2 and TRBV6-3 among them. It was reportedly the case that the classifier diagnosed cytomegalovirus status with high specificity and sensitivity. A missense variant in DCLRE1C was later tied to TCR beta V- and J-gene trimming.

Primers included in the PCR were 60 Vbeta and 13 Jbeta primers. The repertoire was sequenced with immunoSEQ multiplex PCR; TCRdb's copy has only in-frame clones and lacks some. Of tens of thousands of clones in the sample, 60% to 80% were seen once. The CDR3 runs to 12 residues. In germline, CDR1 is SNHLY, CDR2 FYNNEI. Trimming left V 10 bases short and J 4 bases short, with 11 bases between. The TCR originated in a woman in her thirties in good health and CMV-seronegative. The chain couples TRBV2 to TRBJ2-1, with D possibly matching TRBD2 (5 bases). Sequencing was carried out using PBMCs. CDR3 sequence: CANTRTYNEQFF. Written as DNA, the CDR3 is TGTGCCAACACGAGGACTTACAATGAGCAGTTCTTC.